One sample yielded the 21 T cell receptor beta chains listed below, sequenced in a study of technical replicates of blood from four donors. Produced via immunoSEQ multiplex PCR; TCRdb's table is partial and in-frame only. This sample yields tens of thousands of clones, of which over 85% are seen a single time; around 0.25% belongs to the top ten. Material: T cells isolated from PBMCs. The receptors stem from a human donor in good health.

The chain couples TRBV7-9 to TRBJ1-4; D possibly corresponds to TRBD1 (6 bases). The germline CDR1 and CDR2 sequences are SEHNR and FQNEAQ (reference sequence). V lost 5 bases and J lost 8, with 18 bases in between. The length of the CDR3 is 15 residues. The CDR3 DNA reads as TGTGCCAGCAGCACCCAGTGGGGGCAGGGGGAAAAACTGTTTTTT. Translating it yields CASSTQWGQGEKLFF.

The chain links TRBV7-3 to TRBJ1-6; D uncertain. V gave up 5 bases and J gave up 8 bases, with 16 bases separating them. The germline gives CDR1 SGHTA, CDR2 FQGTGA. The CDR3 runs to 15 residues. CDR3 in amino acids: CASSPGFSVDSPLHF. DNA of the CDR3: TGTGCCAGCAGCCCAGGCTTCTCAGTGGATTCACCCCTCCACTTT.

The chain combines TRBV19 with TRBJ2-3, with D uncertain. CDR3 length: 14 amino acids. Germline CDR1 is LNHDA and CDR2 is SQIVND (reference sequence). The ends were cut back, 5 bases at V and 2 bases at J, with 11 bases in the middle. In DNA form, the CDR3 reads TGTGCCAGTAGTGTCGGTAAAATCACAGATACGCAGTATTTT. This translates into CASSVGKITDTQYF. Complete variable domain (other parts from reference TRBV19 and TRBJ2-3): DGGITQSPKYLFRKEGQNVTLSCEQNLNHDAMYWYRQDPGQGLRLIYYSQIVNDFQKGDIAEGYSVSREKKESFPLTVTSAQKNPTAFYLCASSVGKITDTQYFGPGTRLTVL.

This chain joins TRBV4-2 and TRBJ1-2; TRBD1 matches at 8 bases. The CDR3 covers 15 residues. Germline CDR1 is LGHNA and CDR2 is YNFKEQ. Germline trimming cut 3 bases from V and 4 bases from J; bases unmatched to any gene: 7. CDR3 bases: TGTGCCAGCAGCCACCGGACAGGGTCCAGCTATGGCTACACCTTC. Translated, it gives CASSHRTGSSYGYTF.

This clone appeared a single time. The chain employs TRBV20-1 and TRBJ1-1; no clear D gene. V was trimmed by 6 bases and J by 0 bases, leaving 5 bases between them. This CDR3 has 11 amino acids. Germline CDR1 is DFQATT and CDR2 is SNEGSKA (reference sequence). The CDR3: CSARLNTEAFF. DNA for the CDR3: TGCAGTGCCAGGTTGAACACTGAAGCTTTCTTT.

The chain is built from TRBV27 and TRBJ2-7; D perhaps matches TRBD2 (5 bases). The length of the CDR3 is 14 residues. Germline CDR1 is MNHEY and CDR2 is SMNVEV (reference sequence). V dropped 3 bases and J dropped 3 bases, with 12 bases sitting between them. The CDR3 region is CASSFKYGGYEQYF. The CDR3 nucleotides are TGTGCCAGCAGTTTTAAATATGGAGGCTACGAGCAGTACTTC.

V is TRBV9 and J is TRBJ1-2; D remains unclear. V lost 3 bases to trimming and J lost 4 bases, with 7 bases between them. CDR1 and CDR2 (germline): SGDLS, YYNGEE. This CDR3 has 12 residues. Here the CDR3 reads CASSDGFYGYTF. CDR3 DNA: TGTGCCAGCAGCGATGGCTTCTATGGCTACACCTTC.

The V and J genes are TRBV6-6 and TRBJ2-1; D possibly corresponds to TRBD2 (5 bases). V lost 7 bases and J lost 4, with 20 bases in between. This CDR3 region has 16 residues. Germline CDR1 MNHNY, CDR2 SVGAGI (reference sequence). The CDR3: CASTDTGTGGYNEQFF. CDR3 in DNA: TGTGCCAGCACCGATACCGGCACTGGAGGATACAATGAGCAGTTCTTC.

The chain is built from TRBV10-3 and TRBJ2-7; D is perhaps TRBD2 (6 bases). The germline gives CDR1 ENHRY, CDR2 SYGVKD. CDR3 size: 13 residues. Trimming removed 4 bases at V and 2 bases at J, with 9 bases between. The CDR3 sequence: CAISGGEPYEQYF. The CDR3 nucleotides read TGTGCCATCAGTGGGGGGGAGCCCTACGAGCAGTACTTC.

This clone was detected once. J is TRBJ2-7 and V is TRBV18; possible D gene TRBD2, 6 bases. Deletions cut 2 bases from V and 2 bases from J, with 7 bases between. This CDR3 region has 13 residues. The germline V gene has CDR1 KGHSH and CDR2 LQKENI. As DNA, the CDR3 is TGTGCCAGCTCACCAGGAGGGACCTACGAGCAGTACTTC. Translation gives CASSPGGTYEQYF.

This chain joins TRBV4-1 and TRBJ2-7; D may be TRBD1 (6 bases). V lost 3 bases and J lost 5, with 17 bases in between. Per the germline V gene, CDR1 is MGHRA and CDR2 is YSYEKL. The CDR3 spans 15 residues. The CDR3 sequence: CASSHGQLPPDEQYF. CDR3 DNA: TGCGCCAGCAGCCACGGACAGCTTCCACCGGACGAGCAGTACTTC.

CDR3 sequence: CASSLLAAGSQPQHF. The CDR3 coding sequence is TGTGCCAGCAGTTTATTGGCAGCGGGAAGTCAGCCCCAGCATTTT. The chain recombines TRBV28 with TRBJ1-5; the D is unclear. CDR3 length: 15 residues. In germline, CDR1 is MDHEN, CDR2 SYDVKM. V was cut by 1 base and J by 6 bases, with 13 bases left in between.

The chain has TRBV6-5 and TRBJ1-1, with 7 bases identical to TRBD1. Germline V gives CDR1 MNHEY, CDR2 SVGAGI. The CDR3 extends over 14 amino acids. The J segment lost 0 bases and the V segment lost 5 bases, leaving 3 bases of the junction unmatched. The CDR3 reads CASSGDSLNTEAFF. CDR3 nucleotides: TGTGCCAGCAGTGGGGACAGCTTGAACACTGAAGCTTTCTTT.

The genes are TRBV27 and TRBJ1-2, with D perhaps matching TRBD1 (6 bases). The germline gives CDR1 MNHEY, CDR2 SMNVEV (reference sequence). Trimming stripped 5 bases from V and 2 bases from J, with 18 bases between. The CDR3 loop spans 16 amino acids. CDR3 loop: CASSGDTGYPNYGYTF. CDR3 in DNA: TGTGCCAGCAGTGGCGATACAGGGTACCCAAACTATGGCTACACCTTC.

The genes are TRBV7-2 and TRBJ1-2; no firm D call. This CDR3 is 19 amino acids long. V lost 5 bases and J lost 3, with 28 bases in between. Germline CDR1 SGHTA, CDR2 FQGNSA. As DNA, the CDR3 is TGTGCCAGCAGCACACCCTTGCGAGCCCAGGCTGTTATCTACTATGGCTACACCTTC. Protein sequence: CASSTPLRAQAVIYYGYTF.

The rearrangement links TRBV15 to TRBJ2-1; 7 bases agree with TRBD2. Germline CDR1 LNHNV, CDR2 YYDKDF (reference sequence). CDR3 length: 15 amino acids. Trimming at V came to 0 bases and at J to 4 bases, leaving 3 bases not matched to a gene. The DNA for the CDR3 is TGTGCCACCAGCAGAGATCCGGGACTATACAATGAGCAGTTCTTC. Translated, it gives CATSRDPGLYNEQFF.

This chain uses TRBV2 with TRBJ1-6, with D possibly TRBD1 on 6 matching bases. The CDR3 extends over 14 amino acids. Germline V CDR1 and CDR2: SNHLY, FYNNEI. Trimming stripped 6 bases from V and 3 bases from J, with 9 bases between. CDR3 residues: CASSRTVYNSPLHF. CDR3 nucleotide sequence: TGTGCCAGCAGCCGGACAGTCTATAATTCACCCCTCCACTTT.

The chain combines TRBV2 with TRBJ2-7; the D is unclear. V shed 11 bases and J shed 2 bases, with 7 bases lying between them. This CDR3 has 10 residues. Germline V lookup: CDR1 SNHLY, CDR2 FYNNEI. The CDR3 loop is CAVSAYEQYF. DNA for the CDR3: TGTGCCGTATCAGCCTACGAGCAGTACTTC.

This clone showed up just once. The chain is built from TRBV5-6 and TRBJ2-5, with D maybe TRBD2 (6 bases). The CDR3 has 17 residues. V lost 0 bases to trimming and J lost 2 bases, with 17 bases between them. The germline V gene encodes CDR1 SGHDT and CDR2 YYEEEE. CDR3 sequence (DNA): TGTGCCAGCAGCTTGGTTGTGTGGCGGGACCAACAAGAGACCCAGTACTTC. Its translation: CASSLVVWRDQQETQYF.

CDR3 in DNA: TGTGCCAGCAGGCTACAGGGGGCGCTTAGCACAGATACGCAGTATTTT. Protein sequence: CASRLQGALSTDTQYF. This rearrangement joins TRBV28 to TRBJ2-3; 9 bases are a match to TRBD1. CDR1 and CDR2 from the germline V gene are MDHEN and SYDVKM. J lost 0 bases, V lost 6 bases, and 7 bases had no gene match. The CDR3 sequence is 16 residues long. Based on the CDR3 plus reference TRBV28 and TRBJ2-3, the full variable domain is DVKVTQSSRYLVKRTGEKVFLECVQDMDHENMFWYRQDPGLGLRLIYFSYDVKMKEKGDIPEGYSVSREKKERFSLILESASTNQTSMYLCASRLQGALSTDTQYFGPGTRLTVL.

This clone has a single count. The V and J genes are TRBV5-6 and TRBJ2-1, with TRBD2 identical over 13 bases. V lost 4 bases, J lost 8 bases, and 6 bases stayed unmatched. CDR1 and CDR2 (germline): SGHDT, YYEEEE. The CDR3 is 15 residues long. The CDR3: CASSLTSGGFHEQFF. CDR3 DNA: TGTGCCAGCAGCCTGACTAGCGGGGGGTTCCATGAGCAGTTCTTC.